The sequence of this T cell receptor (beta chain) was determined in a study of T cell responses to AZD1222 COVID-19 vaccine. Study-wide results and limits: The donor cohort was predominantly white British with a female majority, and clonal diversity may have been underestimated. At study baseline, merely five or six AZD1222 recipients were seropositive. With two AZD1222 doses given, Spike-specific TCR breadth and depth both rose.

This CDR3 spans 13 amino acids. Trimming took off 0 bases at V and 5 bases at J, with 6 bases between the two ends. Per the germline V gene, CDR1 is MNHEY and CDR2 is SMNVEV (reference sequence). For this clone: Its antigen is not identified.

Using immunoSEQ multiplex PCR, the repertoire was profiled, and TCRdb retains in-frame clones only, with some absent. In the table there are approximately 140,000 clones, approximately 88% of which are singletons. This specimen was peripheral blood, taken on day 0 of AZD1222 vaccination. J is TRBJ2-3 and V is TRBV27; the D gene is possibly TRBD1 (6 bases). The clonotype comes from an adult in good health. In DNA form, the CDR3 reads TGTGCCAGCAGTTTATCCAGGGGAGATACGCAGTATTTT. Its protein is CASSLSRGDTQYF.